This entry lists 28 T cell receptor beta chains sequenced from one sample in a study of lymphopenia after photon versus proton radiotherapy. Profiled with immunoSEQ multiplex PCR; TCRdb holds only in-frame clones, not every one. The data show 70,000 or so clones, just under 95% seen once. The sample in question was peripheral blood, obtained from a patient treated with photon-based radiotherapy. These receptor sequences come from a woman aged 40 to 55 with cholangiocarcinoma.

The V call is TRBV7-6, the J call TRBJ2-7; 9 bases align to TRBD1. Losses at the gene ends were 5 bases for V and 2 bases for J; bases not matched to a gene: 10. Germline values: CDR1 SGHVS, CDR2 FNYEAQ. This CDR3 is built from 16 residues. As DNA, the CDR3 is TGTGCCAGCAGCCCTTACAGCGGGACAGGGACCTACGAGCAGTACTTC. Translating gives CASSPYSGTGTYEQYF.

The chain has TRBV5-1 and TRBJ1-2; the D gene is possibly TRBD1 (5 bases). CDR1 is SGHRS and CDR2 is YFSETQ in the germline V gene. Trimming took 0 bases from V and 2 from J, leaving 11 bases between them. CDR3 length: 15 residues. CDR3 DNA: TGCGCCAGCAGCTTGGACGGGGGTGGGAACTATGGCTACACCTTC. Amino acids: CASSLDGGGNYGYTF.

The V call is TRBV2, the J call TRBJ2-3; TRBD2 matches 7 bases. The CDR3 consists of 16 residues. V was clipped by 7 bases and J by 2 bases; unmatched bases: 12. Germline V CDR1 and CDR2: SNHLY, FYNNEI. The CDR3 DNA reads TGTGCCAGCAAAGGATCGAGCGGGGCGATCACAGATACGCAGTATTTT. This gives the protein CASKGSSGAITDTQYF.

The rearrangement uses TRBV7-9 and TRBJ1-6, with D possibly being TRBD1 (5 bases). V was cut by 3 bases and J by 8 bases, with 23 bases left in between. CDR3 length: 18 amino acids. Germline V CDR1 and CDR2: SEHNR, FQNEAQ (reference sequence). The CDR3 DNA reads TGTGCCAGCAGCTTTAGGGGCCCTATTTCAATCGGCGATTCACCCCTCCACTTT. Residues: CASSFRGPISIGDSPLHF.

J is TRBJ1-1 and V is TRBV20-1; D ambiguous. CDR3 length: 11 amino acids. The ends were cut back, 0 bases at V and 6 bases at J, with 5 bases in the middle. Per germline, CDR1 DFQATT and CDR2 SNEGSKA (reference sequence). This CDR3 reads CSARDPPEAFF. In DNA form, the CDR3 reads TGCAGTGCTAGAGACCCTCCTGAAGCTTTCTTT.

The J gene is TRBJ1-6, the V gene TRBV28; weak D call: TRBD1 (5 bases). Looked up from germline, CDR1 is MDHEN and CDR2 is SYDVKM. The CDR3 is 15 residues long. V shed 7 bases and J shed 9 bases, with 19 bases lying between them. The CDR3 coding sequence is TGTGCCAGCACTATGGACACCCGATGGGCTTCACCCCTCCACTTT. As protein: CASTMDTRWASPLHF.

This chain uses TRBV5-4 with TRBJ2-1; D unresolved. With 1 base removed from V and 3 bases from J, the gap between germline ends came to 8 bases. Germline V gene lookup returns CDR1 SGHNT and CDR2 YYREEE (reference sequence). This CDR3 comprises 14 residues. The CDR3 loop reads CASSLPGIYNEQFF. CDR3 DNA sequence: TGTGCCAGCAGCTTGCCAGGCATCTACAATGAGCAGTTCTTC.

The chain links TRBV6-5 to TRBJ1-6, with 9 bases lining up with TRBD1. The V gene's germline CDR1 is MNHEY and CDR2 SVGAGI. The CDR3 spans 15 residues. The V segment lost 1 base and the J segment 9 bases; nucleotides outside the gene matches: 4. The CDR3 sequence is CASSYFQDRGSPLHF. CDR3 in DNA: TGTGCCAGCAGTTACTTCCAGGACAGGGGTTCACCCCTCCACTTT.

The V call is TRBV27, the J call TRBJ1-1; D may be TRBD1 (5 bases). The germline gives CDR1 MNHEY, CDR2 SMNVEV (reference sequence). Trimming took off 5 bases at V and 0 bases at J, with 10 bases between the two ends. The CDR3 spans 14 residues. The CDR3, as DNA: TGTGCCAGCAGTGTGACAGTTTTGAACACTGAAGCTTTCTTT. Protein sequence: CASSVTVLNTEAFF.

As for this clone: No DNA is shown, since the ends of the CDR3 on it are uncertain; the CDR3 is the one TCRdb lists. The chain's CDR3 is CSVGQGARGLFF. V gene TRBV29-1 combines with J gene TRBJ1-4; TRBD1, the table's D call, was not compared with the DNA. Germline loops: CDR1 SQVTM, CDR2 ANQGSEA. The CDR3 length equals 12 residues, ends included.

This chain joins TRBV28 and TRBJ1-2; no clear D. Trimming took 4 bases from V and 7 from J, leaving 19 bases between them. Germline V gives CDR1 MDHEN, CDR2 SYDVKM. CDR3 size: 15 residues. As DNA, the CDR3 is TGTGCCAGCAGTTCCCTCGTGGGATATGGAAGTGGCTACACCTTC. Protein product: CASSSLVGYGSGYTF.

The rearrangement uses TRBV4-3 and TRBJ2-6, with a weak D call TRBD1 (6 bases). With 3 bases removed from V and 0 bases from J, the gap between germline ends came to 12 bases. CDR3 length equals 17 residues. The germline CDR1 and CDR2 sequences are LGHNA and YSLEER. This CDR3 reads CASSQGDTFSGANVLTF. The CDR3 DNA sequence: TGCGCCAGCAGCCAGGGGGACACCTTCTCTGGGGCCAACGTCCTGACTTTC.

The chain recombines TRBV30 with TRBJ1-2, with D possibly TRBD1 on 6 matching bases. Trimming pared 5 bases from V and 5 bases from J, leaving 18 bases between. Per the germline V gene, CDR1 is GTSNPN and CDR2 is SVGIG (reference sequence). The CDR3 length is 14 residues. The CDR3 DNA sequence: TGTGCCTGGGACAATCGCGGGACACATTATGGCTACACCTTC. Residues: CAWDNRGTHYGYTF.

V usage is TRBV5-4 and J usage is TRBJ2-7, with 9 nucleotides matching TRBD1. There are 15 residues in the CDR3. Trimming took 0 bases from V and 1 from J; bases not matched to a gene: 2. The germline V gene encodes CDR1 SGHNT and CDR2 YYREEE (reference sequence). The CDR3 sequence: CASSLGGTGSYEQYF. The CDR3 bases are TGTGCCAGCAGCTTGGGGGGGACAGGGTCCTACGAGCAGTACTTC.

The chain carries TRBV5-4 and TRBJ2-7; 9 nucleotides align to TRBD2. This CDR3 is 17 amino acids long. From germline, CDR1 is SGHNT and CDR2 YYREEE (reference sequence). V lost 0 bases, J lost 0 bases, and 7 bases stayed unmatched. The CDR3 coding sequence is TGTGCCAGCAGCTTGGGCGGACCGACTAGCGGCTCCTACGAGCAGTACTTC. It specifies CASSLGGPTSGSYEQYF.

V is TRBV29-1 and J is TRBJ2-7; weak D call: TRBD1 (5 bases). Trimming took off 1 base at V and 3 bases at J, with 10 bases between the two ends. This CDR3 is built from 13 residues. CDR1 is SQVTM, CDR2 ANQGSEA, per germline. The CDR3 region has the DNA TGCAGCGTTGAAGGACAGCTTTTCTACGAGCAGTACTTC. The encoded protein is CSVEGQLFYEQYF.

This chain uses TRBV28 with TRBJ1-6; D gene ambiguous. Deletions cut 3 bases from V and 7 bases from J, with 10 bases between. The CDR3 length is 14 residues. Looked up from germline, CDR1 is MDHEN and CDR2 is SYDVKM. Written as DNA, the CDR3 is TGTGCCAGCAGTTTCCCGACGGGGAATTCACCCCTCCACTTT. Translating gives CASSFPTGNSPLHF.

This clone was picked up one time. The chain combines TRBV6-6 with TRBJ2-1; 10 positions agree with TRBD2. Unmatched junction bases numbered 13, after V lost 5 bases and J lost 9 bases. From germline, CDR1 is MNHNY and CDR2 SVGAGI (reference sequence). CDR3 size: 16 residues. In DNA form, the CDR3 reads TGTGCCAGCAGTACTACCCTAGCGGGAGCCGAGGCTGAGCAGTTCTTC. Its protein product is CASSTTLAGAEAEQFF.

Regarding this clone: Its ends do not fully match the called genes, so a read error is possible. V gene TRBV5-4 combines with J gene TRBJ2-7, with 9 bases aligning to TRBD2. Germline values: CDR1 SGHNT, CDR2 YYREEE (reference sequence). The CDR3 totals 12 residues. CDR3 residues: CASSLRTSALNF. The CDR3 coding sequence is TGTGCCAGCAGCTTAAGGACTAGCGCTCTAAACTTC.

This chain connects TRBV11-2 to TRBJ2-7; 9 bases are a match to TRBD2. The length of the CDR3 is 14 residues. The V and J ends lost 5 bases and 3 bases, in that order; junction bases with no gene match: 5. The germline gives CDR1 SGHAT, CDR2 FQNNGV. Here the CDR3 reads CASSRAGGIYEQYF. The CDR3 DNA follows: TGTGCCAGCAGCCGGGCGGGGGGGATCTACGAGCAGTACTTC.

V usage is TRBV29-1 and J usage is TRBJ1-1; D is perhaps TRBD1 (5 bases). The germline gives CDR1 SQVTM, CDR2 ANQGSEA. V was trimmed by 5 bases and J by 6 bases, leaving 10 bases between them. The CDR3 has 11 residues. CDR3 bases: TGCAGCGTTTCGGACATCGCTGAAGCTTTCTTT. Its protein product is CSVSDIAEAFF.

The V call is TRBV7-9, the J call TRBJ2-5; no definite D call. CDR3 length: 12 residues. Looked up from germline, CDR1 is SEHNR and CDR2 is FQNEAQ (reference sequence). The germline V and J ends were trimmed by 1 base and 4 bases, with 4 bases remaining between them. This CDR3 reads CASSLEVETQYF. The CDR3 coding sequence is TGTGCCAGCAGCTTAGAGGTAGAGACCCAGTACTTC.

The rearrangement uses TRBV27 and TRBJ2-1; TRBD2 might be the D (6 bases). Per the germline V gene, CDR1 is MNHEY and CDR2 is SMNVEV (reference sequence). V was shortened by 3 bases and J by 5 bases, with 11 bases between the two germline ends. This CDR3 has 14 amino acids. The CDR3 loop reads CASSLATSHNEQFF. The CDR3 DNA follows: TGTGCCAGCAGTTTGGCGACTAGTCACAATGAGCAGTTCTTC.

The chain is built from TRBV10-1 and TRBJ2-3; TRBD1 is a possible D gene (5 bases). The germline V gene has CDR1 WNHNN and CDR2 SYGVQD (reference sequence). The germline V and J ends were trimmed by 6 bases and 0 bases, with 16 bases remaining between them. The CDR3 contains 16 residues. Here the CDR3 reads CASSLTAITSTDTQYF. The CDR3 nucleotides are TGCGCCAGCAGCTTGACAGCAATAACTAGCACAGATACGCAGTATTTT.

The J gene is TRBJ2-1, the V gene TRBV27; either TRBD1 or TRBD2 may supply D (5 bases each). This CDR3 is 13 amino acids long. Trimming stripped 6 bases from V and 5 bases from J, with 11 bases between. Germline CDR1 MNHEY, CDR2 SMNVEV (reference sequence). CDR3 protein: CASSFRGNNEQFF. The CDR3 bases are TGTGCCAGCAGCTTCCGGGGCAACAATGAGCAGTTCTTC.

The rearrangement joins TRBV12-1 to TRBJ2-1; the listed D gene, TRBD2, was not tested against the DNA. TRBV12-1 is labeled a pseudogene. This CDR3 is built from 15 residues. CDR3: CASSLYRGRGGEQFF. The DNA of the CDR3 is TGTGCCAGCAGCTTGTACCGCGGGAGGGGCGGAGAGCAGTTCTTC.

The rearrangement joins TRBV19 to TRBJ1-1; D uncertain. The germline V and J ends were trimmed by 7 bases and 0 bases, with 9 bases remaining between them. CDR3 length: 13 residues. From germline, CDR1 is LNHDA and CDR2 SQIVND (reference sequence). CDR3 loop: CASNWEMNTEAFF. CDR3 DNA: TGTGCCAGTAATTGGGAGATGAACACTGAAGCTTTCTTT.

The chain links TRBV28 to TRBJ1-1, with TRBD1 as a possible D gene (6 bases). Trimming took 3 bases from V and 8 from J, leaving 16 bases between them. Germline CDR1 and CDR2: MDHEN and SYDVKM. The CDR3 runs 14 residues. The CDR3 loop reads CASSLTGGPLEAFF. For the CDR3, the DNA is TGTGCCAGCAGTTTGACCGGGGGGCCTTTGGAAGCTTTCTTT.